One and the same sample provided the 30 T cell receptor beta chains below, sequenced in a study of technical replicates of blood from several donors. Clones were sequenced by immunoSEQ multiplex PCR, and TCRdb holds only the in-frame ones, with some missing. The repertoire holds roughly 70,000 clones, around nine tenths seen once, with approximately 0.38% in the top ten. The specimen sequenced was T cells isolated from PBMCs. These receptors all stem from a human donor in good health.

V usage is TRBV15 and J usage is TRBJ2-1; 10 nucleotides agree with TRBD2. CDR3 size: 15 residues. V lost 6 bases to trimming and J lost 6 bases; unmatched junction nucleotides: 8. Per the germline V gene, CDR1 is LNHNV and CDR2 is YYDKDF (reference sequence). CDR3 loop: CATSILAGVGNEQFF. As DNA, the CDR3 is TGTGCCACCAGTATTCTAGCGGGAGTGGGCAATGAGCAGTTCTTC. Full variable domain (remainder filled in from reference TRBV15 and TRBJ2-1): DAMVIQNPRYQVTQFGKPVTLSCSQTLNHNVMYWYQQKSSQAPKLLFHYYDKDFNNEADTPDNFQSRRPNTSFCFLDIRSPGLGDTAMYLCATSILAGVGNEQFFGPGTRLTVL.

This sequence joins TRBV4-3 and TRBJ2-1; no definite D call. V lost 0 bases and J lost 0, with 12 bases in between. The CDR3 totals 17 residues. The germline V gene encodes CDR1 LGHNA and CDR2 YSLEER. CDR3 sequence: CASSQDPRPGSYNEQFF. The CDR3 DNA sequence: TGCGCCAGCAGCCAAGACCCGAGGCCCGGCTCCTACAATGAGCAGTTCTTC.

V is TRBV7-9 and J is TRBJ2-1, with 9 bases matching TRBD1. This CDR3 region has 15 residues. Trimming at V came to 3 bases and at J to 2 bases, leaving 2 bases not matched to a gene. Germline CDR1 and CDR2: SEHNR and FQNEAQ (reference sequence). CDR3 nucleotide sequence: TGTGCCAGCAGCTTCCGGGACAGGGCCTACAATGAGCAGTTCTTC. Protein: CASSFRDRAYNEQFF.

This sequence joins TRBV5-1 and TRBJ2-7; 12 bases line up with TRBD2. The CDR3 has 16 residues. Germline-derived CDR1 and CDR2 are SGHRS and YFSETQ. Trimming cost V 4 bases and J 0 bases; bases outside gene matches: 5. CDR3 DNA: TGCGCCAGCAGCCCCGGACTAGCGGGGATCTCCTACGAGCAGTACTTC. This encodes CASSPGLAGISYEQYF.

The chain is built from TRBV2 and TRBJ2-3; the D gene is possibly TRBD2 (6 bases). Germline V gene sequence: CDR1 SNHLY, CDR2 FYNNEI. The CDR3 has 16 amino acids. Trimming removed 4 bases at V and 9 bases at J, with 23 bases between. The CDR3 reads CASSGSSGYPGWTQYF. In nucleotides, the CDR3 is TGTGCCAGCAGTGGTTCCAGCGGGTACCCCGGGTGGACGCAGTATTTT.

The V call is TRBV7-9, the J call TRBJ2-7; 7 bases are a match to TRBD2. The CDR3 extends over 18 amino acids. Looked up from germline, CDR1 is SEHNR and CDR2 is FQNEAQ (reference sequence). Trimming removed 2 bases from V and 1 base from J; junction bases left unmatched: 14. CDR3 residues: CASSLPGLSSTNSYEQYF. CDR3 DNA sequence: TGTGCCAGCAGCTTACCGGGACTAAGTTCAACGAATTCCTACGAGCAGTACTTC.

The chain recombines TRBV7-2 with TRBJ1-3; TRBD1 might be the D (5 bases). The CDR3 length is 16 residues. Trimming removed 1 base at V and 3 bases at J, with 13 bases between. CDR1 and CDR2 from the germline V gene are SGHTA and FQGNSA. CDR3 sequence: CASSLVGGAHGNTIYF. The CDR3, as DNA: TGTGCCAGCAGCTTAGTAGGTGGGGCGCATGGAAACACCATATATTTT.

This chain links TRBV29-1 with TRBJ2-7, with TRBD2 matching 7 bases. This CDR3 comprises 14 residues. V lost 5 bases and J lost 2; bases outside the gene matches: 9. Looked up from germline, CDR1 is SQVTM and CDR2 is ANQGSEA. The CDR3 sequence is CSVTGLTPTYEQYF. The DNA of the CDR3 is TGCAGCGTTACGGGACTAACACCTACCTACGAGCAGTACTTC.

The chain has TRBV19 and TRBJ2-7; TRBD2 might be the D (6 bases). This CDR3 is 18 amino acids long. The ends were cut back, 2 bases at V and 0 bases at J, with 20 bases in the middle. Germline CDR1 reads LNHDA; CDR2 reads SQIVND (reference sequence). The CDR3 loop reads CASSIKAGFHRVSYEQYF. Written as DNA, the CDR3 is TGTGCCAGTAGTATAAAAGCGGGCTTCCATCGTGTCTCCTACGAGCAGTACTTC.

The chain employs TRBV11-3 and TRBJ2-4, with D perhaps matching TRBD2 (6 bases). This CDR3 spans 14 amino acids. The germline gives CDR1 SGHNT, CDR2 YENEEA. Trimming pared 5 bases from V and 6 bases from J, leaving 14 bases between. CDR3 DNA: TGTGCCAGCAGCCAGCCGGCGGGACCAAACATTCAGTACTTC. Residues: CASSQPAGPNIQYF.

This chain connects TRBV5-1 to TRBJ1-2; D possibly corresponds to TRBD1 (5 bases). The germline CDR1 and CDR2 sequences are SGHRS and YFSETQ. Trimming removed 4 bases at V and 1 base at J, with 11 bases between. This CDR3 comprises 14 residues. In DNA form, the CDR3 reads TGCGCCAGCAGCCCCGGGACTCATAACTATGGCTACACCTTC. It translates to CASSPGTHNYGYTF.

The chain is built from TRBV7-8 and TRBJ2-2; D is unresolved. The germline V gene has CDR1 SGHVS and CDR2 FQNEAQ. The CDR3 spans 12 residues. Deletions cut 5 bases from V and 7 bases from J, with 8 bases between. The CDR3: CASSPGVGELFF. CDR3 DNA sequence: TGTGCCAGCAGCCCGGGTGTCGGGGAGCTGTTTTTT. Filled out from reference TRBV7-8 and TRBJ2-2, the complete variable domain reads GAGVSQSPRYKVAKRGQDVALRCDPISGHVSLFWYQQALGQGPEFLTYFQNEAQLDKSGLPSDRFFAERPEGSVSTLKIQRTQQEDSAVYLCASSPGVGELFFGEGSRLTVL.

The chain carries TRBV15 and TRBJ2-3; D is undetermined. Trimming removed 6 bases from V and 2 bases from J, with 12 bases in between. The CDR3 runs to 14 residues. CDR1 LNHNV and CDR2 YYDKDF come from the germline V gene (reference sequence). DNA of the CDR3: TGTGCCACCAGACGCTGGAGCATCACAGATACGCAGTATTTT. Translation gives CATRRWSITDTQYF.

This clone was counted a few times. The chain employs TRBV5-4 and TRBJ1-1; 9 bases line up with TRBD1. The V gene end was trimmed by 4 bases and the J gene end by 1 base; junction bases not matched to a gene: 8. The germline gives CDR1 SGHNT, CDR2 YYREEE (reference sequence). CDR3 length: 16 amino acids. The chain's CDR3 is CASSGDRERANTEAFF. In DNA, the CDR3 is TGTGCCAGCAGCGGGGACAGGGAGCGGGCGAACACTGAAGCTTTCTTT.

The chain has TRBV5-1 and TRBJ2-1, with 7 positions matching TRBD1. J gave up 8 bases and V 0 bases, and 11 bases lay outside the gene matches. Germline V gene sequence: CDR1 SGHRS, CDR2 YFSETQ. CDR3 length equals 16 residues. The CDR3 here is CASSLVFQTGADEQFF. The CDR3 bases are TGCGCCAGCAGCTTGGTCTTCCAAACAGGGGCGGATGAGCAGTTCTTC. The entire variable domain, with the rest obtained from reference TRBV5-1 and TRBJ2-1, is as follows: KAGVTQTPRYLIKTRGQQVTLSCSPISGHRSVSWYQQTPGQGLQFLFEYFSETQRNKGNFPGRFSGRQFSNSRSEMNVSTLELGDSALYLCASSLVFQTGADEQFFGPGTRLTVL.

The chain joins TRBV7-9 to TRBJ2-5; TRBD1 agrees at 7 bases. Germline V gene data show CDR1 as SEHNR and CDR2 as FQNEAQ (reference sequence). Trimming removed 3 bases from V and 1 base from J; junction bases left unmatched: 5. The CDR3 is made up of 15 amino acids. The CDR3 loop is CASSFGQDTQETQYF. CDR3 nucleotides: TGTGCCAGCAGCTTCGGACAGGACACCCAAGAGACCCAGTACTTC.

This chain joins TRBV30 and TRBJ1-1; 11 bases map to TRBD1. The CDR3 spans 13 residues. V lost 0 bases to trimming and J lost 11 bases; unmatched junction nucleotides: 5. Looked up from germline, CDR1 is GTSNPN and CDR2 is SVGIG (reference sequence). For the CDR3, the DNA is TGTGCCTGGAGTGTAGTTGGACAGGGGGCCGCTTTCTTT. This sequence encodes CAWSVVGQGAAFF.

The V call is TRBV10-3, the J call TRBJ2-3; 8 nucleotides align to TRBD2. The CDR3 totals 15 residues. V was clipped by 6 bases and J by 3 bases; unmatched bases: 8. Germline lookup yields CDR1 ENHRY and CDR2 SYGVKD. CDR3 sequence (DNA): TGTGCCATCAGGCATAGCGGGGAGCGTACAGATACGCAGTATTTT. It specifies CAIRHSGERTDTQYF.

The chain carries TRBV4-3 and TRBJ2-1, with 10 bases aligning to TRBD2. The germline CDR1 and CDR2 sequences are LGHNA and YSLEER. There are 16 residues in the CDR3. The junction had 8 bases not matched to a gene; V was cut back by 2 bases and J by 7 bases. Written as DNA, the CDR3 is TGCGCCAGCAGCCAACTGGGACTAGCGAGTAAGAATGAGCAGTTCTTC. Its translation is CASSQLGLASKNEQFF.

This clone was recorded once. The chain recombines TRBV7-9 with TRBJ1-1; possibly TRBD1 for D (6 bases). There are 14 residues in the CDR3. V was cut by 0 bases and J by 11 bases, with 16 bases left in between. From germline, CDR1 is SEHNR and CDR2 FQNEAQ (reference sequence). The CDR3 sequence: CASSLAGGKGEAFF. The CDR3 DNA reads as TGTGCCAGCAGCTTAGCAGGGGGAAAGGGAGAGGCTTTCTTT.

The chain is built from TRBV2 and TRBJ2-5, with TRBD1 identical over 7 bases. Germline V gene lookup returns CDR1 SNHLY and CDR2 FYNNEI. The CDR3 is 14 amino acids. The V segment lost 8 bases and the J segment 3 bases; nucleotides outside the gene matches: 9. CDR3 sequence: CASVLDRQEETQYF. The CDR3 DNA follows: TGTGCCAGCGTGCTGGACAGGCAGGAAGAGACCCAGTACTTC. The variable domain in full, with the rest retrieved from reference TRBV2 and TRBJ2-5, is EPEVTQTPSHQVTQMGQEVILRCVPISNHLYFYWYRQILGQKVEFLVSFYNNEISEKSEIFDDQFSVERPDGSNFTLKIRSTKLEDSAMYFCASVLDRQEETQYFGPGTRLLVL.

The chain is built from TRBV30 and TRBJ2-7; 8 bases line up with TRBD1. Per germline, CDR1 GTSNPN and CDR2 SVGIG (reference sequence). The CDR3 consists of 14 residues. Trimming at V came to 1 base and at J to 6 bases, leaving 8 bases not matched to a gene. The CDR3 DNA reads TGTGCCTGGAGTGGGACAGGGATAGTAGGCGAGCAGTACTTC. It translates to CAWSGTGIVGEQYF.

The chain couples TRBV6-1 to TRBJ1-2; 7 bases agree with TRBD1. In germline, CDR1 is MNHNS, CDR2 SASEGT. The CDR3 extends over 15 amino acids. Trimming cost V 3 bases and J 0 bases; bases outside gene matches: 4. Here the CDR3 DNA reads TGTGCCAGCAGTGATAAGACAGGGACTAACTATGGCTACACCTTC. This gives the protein CASSDKTGTNYGYTF.

The gene calls are TRBV5-1 and TRBJ2-7; TRBD1 matches at 10 bases. Trimming cost V 4 bases and J 3 bases; bases outside gene matches: 7. The germline gives CDR1 SGHRS, CDR2 YFSETQ. This CDR3 has 15 residues. This CDR3 is CASSGGQGGHYEQYF. CDR3 DNA sequence: TGCGCCAGCAGCGGCGGACAGGGGGGGCACTACGAGCAGTACTTC.

The genes are TRBV5-1 and TRBJ2-3; the match to TRBD2 covers 13 bases. Germline trimming cut 5 bases from V and 2 bases from J; bases unmatched to any gene: 5. Germline lookup yields CDR1 SGHRS and CDR2 YFSETQ. CDR3 size: 16 residues. The CDR3 here is CASRRTSGGDTDTQYF. Written as DNA, the CDR3 is TGCGCCAGCAGGCGGACTAGCGGGGGCGACACAGATACGCAGTATTTT.

The J gene is TRBJ2-7, the V gene TRBV7-9; weak D call: TRBD1 (6 bases). Trimming left V 3 bases short and J 3 bases short, with 9 bases between. CDR3 length: 13 amino acids. From germline, CDR1 is SEHNR and CDR2 FQNEAQ (reference sequence). The CDR3 region is CASSLDSNYEQYF. CDR3 in DNA: TGTGCCAGCAGCTTGGACAGCAACTACGAGCAGTACTTC.

To note about this clone: The same CDR3 is also encoded by other DNA sequences in this sample. This sequence joins TRBV7-9 and TRBJ1-2, with a tentative D call TRBD1 (5 bases). The CDR3 contains 15 residues. V dropped 2 bases and J dropped 8 bases, with 18 bases sitting between them. The V gene's germline CDR1 is SEHNR and CDR2 FQNEAQ (reference sequence). CDR3 DNA: TGTGCCAGCAGCTTATATCCCAGGGTCACTGGGGGCTACACCTTC. Translated, it gives CASSLYPRVTGGYTF.

This rearrangement joins TRBV7-8 to TRBJ2-5; no clear D. Germline-derived CDR1 and CDR2 are SGHVS and FQNEAQ. V gave up 7 bases and J gave up 3 bases, with 3 bases separating them. This CDR3 is built from 10 residues. The CDR3 protein is CASTEETQYF. The CDR3 coding sequence is TGTGCCAGCACGGAAGAGACCCAGTACTTC.

The V call is TRBV27, the J call TRBJ1-5; 7 nucleotides line up with TRBD1. Trimming took 6 bases from V and 2 from J; bases not matched to a gene: 1. From germline, CDR1 is MNHEY and CDR2 SMNVEV (reference sequence). This CDR3 spans 13 amino acids. CDR3 DNA: TGTGCCAGCAGAGGACAGGGCAATCAGCCCCAGCATTTT. Translation gives CASRGQGNQPQHF.

The chain links TRBV19 to TRBJ2-7, with 8 bases aligning to TRBD2. J was trimmed by 2 bases and V by 4 bases; bases with no gene match: 10. CDR1 and CDR2 from the germline V gene are LNHDA and SQIVND (reference sequence). The CDR3 contains 16 residues. The chain's CDR3 is CASSTIIAGIPYEQYF. CDR3 bases: TGTGCCAGTAGTACCATCATAGCGGGGATTCCCTACGAGCAGTACTTC.